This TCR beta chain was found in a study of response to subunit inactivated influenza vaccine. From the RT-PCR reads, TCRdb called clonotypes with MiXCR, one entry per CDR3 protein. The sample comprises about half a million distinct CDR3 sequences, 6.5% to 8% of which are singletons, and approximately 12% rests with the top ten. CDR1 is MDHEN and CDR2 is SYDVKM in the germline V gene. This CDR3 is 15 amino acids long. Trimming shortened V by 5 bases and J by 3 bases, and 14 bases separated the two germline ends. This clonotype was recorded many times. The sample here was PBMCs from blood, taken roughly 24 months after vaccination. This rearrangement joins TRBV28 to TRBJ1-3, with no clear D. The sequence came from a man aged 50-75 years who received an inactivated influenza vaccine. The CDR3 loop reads CASSEATGGGNTIYF. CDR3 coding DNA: TGTGCCAGCAGTGAGGCGACGGGTGGTGGAAACACCATATATTTT.